The 17 T cell receptor beta chains reported below all come from one sample, sequenced in a study of sequential checkpoint blockade in melanoma. Libraries were prepared by immunoSEQ multiplex PCR; TCRdb keeps only in-frame clonotypes and omits some of them. The data show a few thousand clones, with about a third seen just once and about 6.6% held by the top ten. Treatment in this sample: randomized to nivolumab then ipilimumab (arm A) or the reverse (arm B). Sample: tumor tissue (inferred from file names), taken from a patient given nivolumab and ipilimumab in sequence. The origin of the receptors is a human donor with melanoma.

The chain joins TRBV11-3 to TRBJ2-1, with TRBD1 identical over 9 bases. This CDR3 has 15 residues. The ends lost 7 bases at V and 2 bases at J; junction bases unmatched: 6. Germline assignment: CDR1 SGHNT and CDR2 YENEEA. DNA for the CDR3: TGTGCCAGCAACAAACGGACAGGGGCCTACAATGAGCAGTTCTTC. The encoded protein is CASNKRTGAYNEQFF.

This clone has only a few counts. The chain recombines TRBV6-8 with TRBJ2-5; D possibly corresponds to TRBD2 (6 bases). Germline CDR1 and CDR2: MNHGY and SAAAGT. Trimming shortened V by 7 bases and J by 2 bases, and 14 bases separated the two germline ends. This CDR3 has 14 amino acids. Written as DNA, the CDR3 is TGTGCCAGCATCCCTGGGCGGGGACAAGAGACCCAGTACTTC. Protein sequence: CASIPGRGQETQYF.

CDR3 in DNA: TGTGCCAGCAGCCGTAGACTAGCGGAAACTGGGGAGCTGTTTTTT. Translated: CASSRRLAETGELFF. The rearrangement links TRBV11-3 to TRBJ2-2; 9 bases map to TRBD2. The V and J ends lost 5 bases and 8 bases, in that order; junction bases with no gene match: 9. The length of the CDR3 is 15 residues. The germline CDR1 and CDR2 sequences are SGHNT and YENEEA.

V gene TRBV6-8 combines with J gene TRBJ1-3, with D perhaps matching TRBD1 (6 bases). The CDR3 loop spans 16 amino acids. Trimming removed 0 bases at V and 1 base at J, with 10 bases between. Germline V gives CDR1 MNHGY, CDR2 SAAAGT. CDR3 sequence (DNA): TGTGCCAGCAGTTACTCGCGGGGGCTGTCTGGAAACACCATATATTTT. This gives the protein CASSYSRGLSGNTIYF.

With regard to this clone: The junction and the germline gene differ at one end; a read error may be behind it. The rearrangement joins TRBV6-4 to TRBJ2-1; D not resolved. Looked up from germline, CDR1 is MRHNA and CDR2 is SNTAGT. The CDR3 loop spans 11 amino acids. CDR3 region: CAISEGTEQFF. As DNA, the CDR3 is TGTGCCATCAGTGAAGGAACTGAGCAGTTCTTC.

The chain is built from TRBV18 and TRBJ2-7; a possible D gene is TRBD1 (6 bases). This CDR3 is 13 amino acids long. V was trimmed by 2 bases and J by 4 bases, leaving 9 bases between them. Germline V gene sequence: CDR1 KGHSH, CDR2 LQKENI. Written as DNA, the CDR3 is TGTGCCAGCTCACCATGGCAGGGGTACGAGCAGTACTTC. It yields the protein CASSPWQGYEQYF. The full variable domain, completed using reference TRBV18 and TRBJ2-7, is NAGVMQNPRHLVRRRGQEARLRCSPMKGHSHVYWYRQLPEEGLKFMVYLQKENIIDESGMPKERFSAEFPKEGPSILRIQQVVRGDSAAYFCASSPWQGYEQYFGPGTRLTVT.

V and J are TRBV30 and TRBJ2-6, with D tentatively TRBD1 (5 bases). This CDR3 is built from 19 residues. Germline lookup yields CDR1 GTSNPN and CDR2 SVGIG (reference sequence). Trimming removed 1 base at V and 3 bases at J, with 22 bases between. As DNA, the CDR3 is TGTGCCTGGAGTGCGAATGGGGCGTCTTGGTCGTATGGGGCCAACGTCCTGACTTTC. Amino acids: CAWSANGASWSYGANVLTF.

This clone was recorded a few times. The chain recombines TRBV4-1 with TRBJ2-1; D possibly corresponds to TRBD2 (6 bases). The CDR3 is 14 residues long. Looked up from germline, CDR1 is MGHRA and CDR2 is YSYEKL. Trimming shortened V by 10 bases and J by 5 bases, and 18 bases separated the two germline ends. This chain's CDR3 is CATSWEDRNNEQFF. The CDR3 DNA sequence: TGCGCCACCTCCTGGGAGGATAGGAACAATGAGCAGTTCTTC.

The chain carries TRBV11-3 and TRBJ2-3, with a weak D call TRBD1 (6 bases). In germline, CDR1 is SGHNT, CDR2 YENEEA. Trimming shortened V by 5 bases and J by 2 bases, and 17 bases separated the two germline ends. The CDR3 consists of 16 residues. In DNA, the CDR3 is TGTGCCAGCAGCCTTGGTGTGGACAGCAACACAGATACGCAGTATTTT. It yields the protein CASSLGVDSNTDTQYF.

The J gene is TRBJ2-7, the V gene TRBV19; 13 nucleotides agree with TRBD2. The germline CDR1 and CDR2 sequences are LNHDA and SQIVND (reference sequence). The CDR3 consists of 15 residues. Losses at the gene ends were 3 bases for V and 7 bases for J; bases not matched to a gene: 6. The CDR3, as DNA: TGTGCCAGTAGTATGGGACTAGCGGGATTAAATGAGCAGTACTTC. It translates to CASSMGLAGLNEQYF.

The rearrangement links TRBV9 to TRBJ2-6, with 8 positions matching TRBD2. Per the germline V gene, CDR1 is SGDLS and CDR2 is YYNGEE. The CDR3 is 14 residues long. V lost 3 bases, J lost 8 bases, and 4 bases stayed unmatched. CDR3 amino acids: CASSAGGGTNVLTF. The CDR3 bases are TGTGCCAGCAGCGCGGGCGGGGGGACCAACGTCCTGACTTTC.

The J gene is TRBJ2-3, the V gene TRBV12-5, with D possibly being TRBD1 or TRBD2 (6 bases each). The germline CDR1 and CDR2 sequences are LGHNT and FRNRAP. This CDR3 contains 16 residues. V lost 6 bases and J lost 2, with 18 bases in between. In DNA form, the CDR3 reads TGTGCTAGTGGGTTCCGAGGGGGGAGGTTCACAGATACGCAGTATTTT. Its protein product is CASGFRGGRFTDTQYF. The full variable domain, in which reference TRBV12-5 and TRBJ2-3 provide the parts outside the CDR3, is DARVTQTPRHKVTEMGQEVTMRCQPILGHNTVFWYRQTMMQGLELLAYFRNRAPLDDSGMPKDRFSAEMPDATLATLKIQPSEPRDSAVYFCASGFRGGRFTDTQYFGPGTRLTVL.

V is TRBV15 and J is TRBJ1-2, with D possibly matching TRBD1 (6 bases). The CDR3 covers 14 residues. Germline V gene lookup returns CDR1 LNHNV and CDR2 YYDKDF (reference sequence). V gave up 8 bases and J gave up 0 bases, with 13 bases separating them. CDR3 amino acids: CATFGQTTNYGYTF. DNA for the CDR3: TGTGCCACCTTTGGACAGACTACTAACTATGGCTACACCTTC.

This clone was counted between two and nine times. The chain uses TRBV23-1 and TRBJ1-1, with D perhaps TRBD1 (5 bases). TRBV23-1 carries the ORF label, with uncertain function. The CDR3 covers 13 residues. V lost 6 bases to trimming and J lost 7 bases, with 15 bases between them. CDR3 DNA sequence: TGCGCCAGCAGCACCGGGAGGGGCTATGAAGCTTTCTTT. As protein: CASSTGRGYEAFF.

The rearrangement joins TRBV4-1 to TRBJ1-1; D remains unclear. The CDR3 extends over 13 amino acids. CDR1 is MGHRA and CDR2 is YSYEKL in the germline V gene. The V end lost 0 bases, the J end lost 9 bases, and 11 bases lay between the germline ends. The CDR3 loop reads CASSQDRELQAFF. The CDR3 DNA is TGCGCCAGCAGCCAAGATCGAGAACTGCAAGCTTTCTTT.

This clone was picked up a small number of times. CDR3 region: CASSQTGESSEQYF. The CDR3 bases are TGCGCCAGCAGCCAGACGGGAGAGTCCAGCGAGCAGTACTTC. The chain links TRBV4-1 to TRBJ2-7; perhaps TRBD2 as D (6 bases). V lost 3 bases, J lost 6 bases, and 15 bases lay in between. Germline V lookup: CDR1 MGHRA, CDR2 YSYEKL. This CDR3 is built from 14 residues.

This chain joins TRBV28 and TRBJ2-1, with D perhaps TRBD2 (6 bases). CDR1 is MDHEN, CDR2 SYDVKM, per germline. The CDR3 spans 15 residues. Trimming stripped 8 bases from V and 7 bases from J, with 21 bases between. This CDR3 reads CASWGTFLGGNEQFF. The CDR3 DNA sequence: TGTGCCAGCTGGGGGACTTTCCTCGGAGGTAATGAGCAGTTCTTC. Together with reference TRBV28 and TRBJ2-1, the CDR3 gives the full variable domain: DVKVTQSSRYLVKRTGEKVFLECVQDMDHENMFWYRQDPGLGLRLIYFSYDVKMKEKGDIPEGYSVSREKKERFSLILESASTNQTSMYLCASWGTFLGGNEQFFGPGTRLTVL.